This TCR beta chain appears in the sequencing data of a study of OX40 agonist ivuxolimab in advanced cancers. Study context: Ivuxolimab, which patients received intravenously every 2 weeks, was dosed at 0.01 to 10 mg/kg.

Study conclusions and caveats: Circulating CD4+ and CD8+ T cells showed clonal expansion by week 6 at 0.1 to 3.0 mg/kg. Several nonresponders also turned out to have low normalized T-cell clonal expansion. No determination was made of the antigen specificity of the expanded peripheral T cells.

This CDR3 comprises 16 residues. The germline gives CDR1 LNHDA, CDR2 SQIVND (reference sequence). V lost 3 bases to trimming and J lost 6 bases, with 18 bases between them. This clone occurred a few times. The target antigen is unknown. Produced via immunoSEQ multiplex PCR; TCRdb's table is partial and in-frame only. Among 45,000 to 60,000 clones listed, roughly 80% were seen once. The source is an adult with an advanced solid tumor such as melanoma, head and neck, liver or kidney cancer. The genes are TRBV19 and TRBJ1-5; maybe TRBD1 (6 bases). The specimen comprised CD4+ or CD8+ T cells sorted from blood, sampled in a trial of the OX40 agonist ivuxolimab. Written as DNA, the CDR3 is TGTGCCAGTAGTATCCCCCGACAGGCGGGGAGTCAGCCCCAGCATTTT. It yields the protein CASSIPRQAGSQPQHF.